What follows are 15 T cell receptor beta chains derived from one specimen sequenced in a study of regulatory T cells in long-lasting Graves disease (dated by TCRdb to about 2021). Libraries were built with multiplex PCR. The instrument given in TCRdb is Illumina HiSeq 4000. iRepertoire HTBI primers and Arm-PCR amplification of CDR3 regions were used to construct TCR beta libraries. The public reads were reprocessed in TCRdb via fastp at Q25 and MiXCR, keeping in-frame beta chains. Each CDR3 protein gets just one entry, which takes the most common genes and DNA from the rows behind it. Here the sample has 700,000 or so distinct CDR3 sequences; around 30% occur a single time. The ten biggest clones cover about 40% of the sample. What this sample's time point label stands for: persistent/refractory GD, antithyroid drugs over 5 years with positive TRAb. For both TCR sequencing and RNA sequencing, RNA was extracted from PBMCs using TRIzol.

The source material was peripheral blood mononuclear cells (PBMCs), sampled when the disease was refractory, from a patient treated with antithyroid drugs. These receptors originate from a female donor with Graves disease.

The rearrangement joins TRBV4-1 to TRBJ1-1; no firm D call. CDR3 length: 14 residues. Trimming left V 4 bases short and J 11 bases short, with 20 bases between. CDR1 is MGHRA and CDR2 is YSYEKL in the germline V gene. The CDR3 here is CASSPVYSESRAFF. The DNA of the CDR3 is TGCGCCAGCAGCCCGGTGTACAGCGAATCACGCGCTTTCTTT.

This clonotype turned up a few times. The V and J genes are TRBV20-1 and TRBJ1-6; D is uncertain. This CDR3 has 12 amino acids. The V gene's germline CDR1 is DFQATT and CDR2 SNEGSKA (reference sequence). The V and J ends lost 3 bases and 6 bases respectively, with 6 bases between them. CDR3 DNA: TGCAGTGCTAGGAGGACTAATTCACCCCTCCACTTT. This codes for CSARRTNSPLHF.

The J gene is TRBJ1-2, the V gene TRBV9; D gene ambiguous. Per germline, CDR1 SGDLS and CDR2 YYNGEE. The ends were cut back, 0 bases at V and 8 bases at J, with 20 bases in the middle. The CDR3 extends over 16 amino acids. The CDR3, as DNA: TGTGCCAGCAGCGTAGGCGTAAACGTGGCAGCGGGGGGCTACACCTTC. This gives the protein CASSVGVNVAAGGYTF.

V gene TRBV29-1 combines with J gene TRBJ2-7; 15 bases are shared with TRBD2. V trimming: 7 bases; J trimming: 6 bases; junction bases outside the gene matches: 7. Germline CDR1 reads SQVTM; CDR2 reads ANQGSEA. This CDR3 has 14 residues. The CDR3 sequence is CSAGTSGRIGEQYF. The CDR3 coding sequence is TGCAGCGCGGGGACTAGCGGGAGGATAGGCGAGCAGTACTTC.

This clonotype has a handful of counts. V and J are TRBV27 and TRBJ2-7; TRBD1 matches 9 bases. The germline CDR1 and CDR2 sequences are MNHEY and SMNVEV (reference sequence). The CDR3 has 13 residues. Germline trimming cut 10 bases from V and 2 bases from J; bases unmatched to any gene: 6. The CDR3 here is CATAGQGTYEQYF. CDR3 sequence (DNA): TGTGCCACCGCGGGACAGGGAACCTACGAGCAGTACTTC.

This sequence joins TRBV2 and TRBJ2-7; 11 bases map to TRBD2. The CDR3 runs to 14 residues. Germline V gene data show CDR1 as SNHLY and CDR2 as FYNNEI. J was trimmed by 7 bases and V by 11 bases; bases with no gene match: 13. The CDR3 DNA sequence: TGTGCCGGCCGTCCGGGACTAGCGGCCCCTGAGCAGTACTTC. The encoded protein is CAGRPGLAAPEQYF.

This clonotype was seen a few times. The chain joins TRBV2 to TRBJ2-5; 8 bases are shared with TRBD2. The CDR3 covers 15 residues. The germline V gene encodes CDR1 SNHLY and CDR2 FYNNEI. V was pared by 4 bases and J by 4 bases, with 8 bases of the junction left unmatched. CDR3 sequence (DNA): TGTGCCAGCAGTGCAACCGGGACTAGTATAGAGACCCAGTACTTC. Translation: CASSATGTSIETQYF.

This clonotype was detected only a few times. CDR3 bases: TGTGCCAGCAGTGAATTGAGGGGAAATAGCAATCAGCCCCAGCATTTT. Protein: CASSELRGNSNQPQHF. The rearrangement links TRBV6-1 to TRBJ1-5, with D perhaps TRBD1 (5 bases). Germline loops: CDR1 MNHNS, CDR2 SASEGT. V lost 2 bases and J 0 bases, leaving 11 bases between the germline ends. This CDR3 region has 16 residues.

Notes on this clonotype: A much bigger clone sits one base away, suggesting this may be a read error. The CDR3 end shows no conserved phenylalanine or tryptophan, and so a read error is likely. The chain links TRBV4-1 to TRBJ1-1; possible D gene TRBD1, 5 bases. The CDR3 is made up of 13 amino acids. Germline assignment: CDR1 MGHRA and CDR2 YSYEKL. The ends were cut back, 3 bases at V and 4 bases at J, with 9 bases in the middle. DNA of the CDR3: TGCGCCAGCAGCCAGAGTGGGGGCACTGAAGCTTTCCTT. It translates to CASSQSGGTEAFL.

The CDR3 sequence is CASSVGMGEQFF. In nucleotides, the CDR3 is TGTGCCAGCAGCGTGGGAATGGGGGAGCAGTTCTTC. The rearrangement links TRBV11-3 to TRBJ2-4, with D uncertain. The J call may be wrong; the DNA end is better matched by TRBJ2-1. The CDR3 spans 12 residues. CDR1 and CDR2 (germline): SGHNT, YENEEA.

This clonotype appeared many times. The chain employs TRBV28 and TRBJ1-6; 8 nucleotides align to TRBD1. The CDR3 is 15 amino acids. Germline CDR1 is MDHEN and CDR2 is SYDVKM. Unmatched junction bases numbered 7, after V lost 5 bases and J lost 7 bases. The CDR3 region has the DNA TGTGCCAGCAGTCTGACAGGGGTTGGAAATTCACCCCTCCACTTT. Protein sequence: CASSLTGVGNSPLHF. Using reference TRBV28 and TRBJ1-6 for the parts outside the CDR3, the full variable domain is DVKVTQSSRYLVKRTGEKVFLECVQDMDHENMFWYRQDPGLGLRLIYFSYDVKMKEKGDIPEGYSVSREKKERFSLILESASTNQTSMYLCASSLTGVGNSPLHFGNGTRLTVT.

The V gene is TRBV11-2, the J gene TRBJ1-1, with 10 positions matching TRBD1. There are 14 residues in the CDR3. With V trimmed by 5 bases and J by 10 bases, 10 bases remained unmatched. From germline, CDR1 is SGHAT and CDR2 FQNNGV. In DNA form, the CDR3 reads TGTGCCAGCAGCCCACGGACAGGGGGTCTAGTAGCTTTCTTT. Amino acid sequence: CASSPRTGGLVAFF.

The chain employs TRBV29-1 and TRBJ2-7, with 13 bases fitting TRBD2. CDR1 is SQVTM and CDR2 is ANQGSEA in the germline V gene. The CDR3 loop spans 14 amino acids. The V gene end was trimmed by 5 bases and the J gene end by 2 bases; junction bases not matched to a gene: 3. The CDR3 reads CSVTGTSGAYEQYF. The CDR3 region has the DNA TGCAGCGTTACGGGGACTAGCGGGGCCTACGAGCAGTACTTC.

There are many counts of this clonotype. The gene calls are TRBV12-3 or TRBV12-4 and TRBJ2-5, with D maybe TRBD2 (7 bases). There are 11 residues in the CDR3. Trimming shortened V by 8 bases and J by 5 bases, and 9 bases separated the two germline ends. The CDR3 region is CASGGGETQYF. As DNA, the CDR3 is TGTGCCAGCGGGGGGGGCGAGACCCAGTACTTC.

This clonotype occurred a few times. The CDR3 DNA reads TGTGCCAGCAGTAAACCCCAGGGGCCTGAAGCTTTCTTT. Translated: CASSKPQGPEAFF. The chain employs TRBV6-1 and TRBJ1-1; a possible D gene is TRBD1 (6 bases). V shed 5 bases and J shed 6 bases, with 13 bases lying between them. CDR3 length: 13 amino acids. In germline, CDR1 is MNHNS, CDR2 SASEGT.